This passage covers 10 T cell receptor beta chains from one sample sequenced in a study of vaccination and CD4 T cells after COVID-19. The Oncomine TCR Beta short-read assay sequenced DNA from cultured CD4+ T cells. A single record per CDR3 protein comes from TCRdb applying MiXCR to the PCR reads. The data hold under 25,000 distinct CDR3 sequences, with approximately 50% observed a single time. For these receptors, no antigen is known. Indicated treatment: 10-day PBMC culture with coronavirus spike peptide pools or control peptides (ViraFEST assay). Sequencing was performed on CD4+ T cells from blood, cultured in vitro. These receptors were taken from a human donor who had recovered from COVID-19.

This clonotype occurred a few times. This chain joins TRBV6-1 and TRBJ2-3; possibly TRBD2 for D (7 bases). The length of the CDR3 is 15 residues. Looked up from germline, CDR1 is MNHNS and CDR2 is SASEGT. V was pared by 5 bases and J by 4 bases, with 16 bases between. CDR3 protein: CASSPPGGGSDTQYF. The CDR3 bases are TGTGCCAGCAGTCCCCCGGGGGGCGGTTCAGATACGCAGTATTTT.

The chain links TRBV7-3 to TRBJ2-2; TRBD1 matches at 11 bases. Losses at the gene ends were 3 bases for V and 4 bases for J; bases not matched to a gene: 1. This CDR3 comprises 15 residues. Germline loops: CDR1 SGHTA, CDR2 FQGTGA. CDR3 bases: TGTGCCAGCAGCTTGGGACAGGGGGGCACCGGGGAGCTGTTTTTT. This encodes CASSLGQGGTGELFF.

The genes are TRBV2 and TRBJ2-5; 9 bases agree with TRBD1. V lost 6 bases to trimming and J lost 1 base; unmatched junction nucleotides: 6. The CDR3 has 15 residues. The germline CDR1 and CDR2 sequences are SNHLY and FYNNEI. CDR3 sequence (DNA): TGTGCCAGCAGCCCCGACAGGGGGGCCCAAGAGACCCAGTACTTC. This translates into CASSPDRGAQETQYF.

There are a few counts of this clonotype. The CDR3 is CASRSGNTDTQYF. The CDR3, as DNA: TGTGCCAGCAGATCGGGTAACACAGATACGCAGTATTTT. The chain links TRBV27 to TRBJ2-3, with D unresolved. V lost 6 bases and J lost 2, with 9 bases in between. The CDR3 runs to 13 residues. CDR1 is MNHEY and CDR2 is SMNVEV in the germline V gene (reference sequence).

This sequence joins TRBV19 and TRBJ2-1; D unclear. V lost 6 bases and J 5 bases, leaving 14 bases between the germline ends. Germline loops: CDR1 LNHDA, CDR2 SQIVND (reference sequence). This CDR3 is 14 amino acids long. The CDR3 DNA reads as TGTGCCAGTAGCATGACGGCTACCCACAATGAGCAGTTCTTC. It codes for CASSMTATHNEQFF.

The chain links TRBV6-5 to TRBJ2-2, with 8 bases identical to TRBD2. CDR3 length: 15 residues. Germline trimming cut 4 bases from V and 4 bases from J; bases unmatched to any gene: 5. Germline loops: CDR1 MNHEY, CDR2 SVGAGI. The CDR3 DNA is TGTGCCAGCAGTTCCTTCGCGGGGGGCACCGGGGAGCTGTTTTTT. Translating it yields CASSSFAGGTGELFF.

The chain recombines TRBV19 with TRBJ1-3, with a tentative D call TRBD1 (5 bases). Germline loops: CDR1 LNHDA, CDR2 SQIVND (reference sequence). CDR3 size: 14 residues. V lost 3 bases and J 2 bases, leaving 8 bases between the germline ends. As DNA, the CDR3 is TGTGCCAGTAGTATGGCAGGGACTGGAAACACCATATATTTT. Protein: CASSMAGTGNTIYF.

This clonotype was detected once. This rearrangement joins TRBV6-2 or TRBV6-3 to TRBJ1-1, with D hard to call. Trimming removed 7 bases at V and 3 bases at J, with 15 bases between. Germline CDR1 is MNHEY and CDR2 is SVGEGT. The CDR3 is made up of 14 amino acids. The chain's CDR3 is CASIRQIVDTEAFF. The CDR3 nucleotides are TGTGCCAGCATTCGGCAGATCGTAGACACTGAAGCTTTCTTT.

This clonotype was seen a single time. The chain recombines TRBV7-3 with TRBJ1-1; 8 nucleotides match TRBD1. The CDR3 totals 14 residues. V was pared by 5 bases and J by 5 bases, with 7 bases of the junction left unmatched. Germline CDR1 and CDR2: SGHTA and FQGTGA. As DNA, the CDR3 is TGTGCCAGCAGCCCGACAGGGGCGTTAACTGAAGCTTTCTTT. This gives the protein CASSPTGALTEAFF.

The gene calls are TRBV6-2 or TRBV6-3 and TRBJ2-6; 10 bases are a match to TRBD1. CDR3 length: 18 residues. V dropped 4 bases and J dropped 0; count of bases not matched to a gene: 6. Per germline, CDR1 MNHEY and CDR2 SVGEGT. For the CDR3, the DNA is TGTGCCAGCAGTTCCCCCAGGACAGGGGGCTCTGGGGCCAACGTCCTGACTTTC. Translated: CASSSPRTGGSGANVLTF.